The source of this T cell receptor beta chain is a study of Graves' ophthalmopathy and Graves' hyperthyroidism. Study-level findings and limits: Ophthalmopathy could be told apart from stable hyperthyroidism by a 13-signature model (about 88% sensitivity, roughly 80% specificity).

Researchers took RNA transcripts and amplified TCR beta CDR3 regions from them. HTBI-primed RT-PCR formed the first round, and a multiplex PCR formed the second. Via MiXCR, TCRdb re-called the multiplex PCR reads, giving one row per CDR3 protein. This table has around 1.1 million distinct CDR3 sequences, about 38% appearing once. J was trimmed by 4 bases and V by 5 bases; bases with no gene match: 13. The CDR3 has 16 residues. The germline gives CDR1 SGHAT, CDR2 FQNNGV. Comment on this clonotype: What it recognizes is unknown.

Sequencing used peripheral blood or thyroid tissue (not recorded which). This chain connects TRBV11-2 to TRBJ2-7; 8 bases map to TRBD2. The source of this sequence is an adult man with Graves' hyperthyroidism. In nucleotides, the CDR3 is TGTGCCAGCAGCCTCCGACACCCCGCGGGAGGTTACGAGCAGTACTTC. Its translation: CASSLRHPAGGYEQYF.